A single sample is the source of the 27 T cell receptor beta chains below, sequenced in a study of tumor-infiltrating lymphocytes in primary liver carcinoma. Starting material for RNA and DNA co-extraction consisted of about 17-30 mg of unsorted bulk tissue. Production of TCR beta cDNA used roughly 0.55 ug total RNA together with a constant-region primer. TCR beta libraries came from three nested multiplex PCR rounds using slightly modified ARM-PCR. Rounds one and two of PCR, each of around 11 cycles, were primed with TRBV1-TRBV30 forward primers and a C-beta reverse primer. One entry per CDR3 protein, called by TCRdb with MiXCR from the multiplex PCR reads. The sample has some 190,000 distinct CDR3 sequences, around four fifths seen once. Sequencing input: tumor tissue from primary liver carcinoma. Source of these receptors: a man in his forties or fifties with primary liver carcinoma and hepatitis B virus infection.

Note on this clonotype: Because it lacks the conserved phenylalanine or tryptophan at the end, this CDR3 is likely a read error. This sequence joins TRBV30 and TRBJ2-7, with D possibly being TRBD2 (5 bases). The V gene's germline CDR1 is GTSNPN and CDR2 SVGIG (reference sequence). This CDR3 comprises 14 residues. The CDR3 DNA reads TGTGTCTGGAGTGGATCCCTCCTGGCGGGCGAGCAGTACTCC. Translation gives CVWSGSLLAGEQYS.

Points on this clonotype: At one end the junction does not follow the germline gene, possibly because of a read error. In nucleotides, the CDR3 is TGTGCCACCAGTGATTTGAGCTCTGTAAACACCATATATTTT. It encodes CATSDLSSVNTIYF. This chain joins TRBV24-1 and TRBJ1-3; D unresolved. This CDR3 is 14 amino acids long. Germline lookup yields CDR1 KGHDR and CDR2 SFDVKD.

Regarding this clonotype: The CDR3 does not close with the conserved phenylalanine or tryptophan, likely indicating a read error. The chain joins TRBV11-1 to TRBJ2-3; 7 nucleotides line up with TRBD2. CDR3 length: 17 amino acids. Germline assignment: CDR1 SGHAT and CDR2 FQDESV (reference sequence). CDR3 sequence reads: CTSSLARTSGSTDTQYS. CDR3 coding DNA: TGTACCAGCAGCTTAGCTCGGACTAGTGGGTCCACAGATACACAGTATTCT.

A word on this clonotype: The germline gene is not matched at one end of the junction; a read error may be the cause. CDR3 sequence reads: CANSTDSDAGEMFF. The CDR3 DNA reads TGTGCCAACAGCACAGACTCAGACGCCGGGGAGATGTTTTTT. This chain joins TRBV11-2 and TRBJ2-2, with a weak D call TRBD2 (5 bases). CDR1 is SGHAT and CDR2 is FQNNGV in the germline V gene. The CDR3 contains 14 residues.

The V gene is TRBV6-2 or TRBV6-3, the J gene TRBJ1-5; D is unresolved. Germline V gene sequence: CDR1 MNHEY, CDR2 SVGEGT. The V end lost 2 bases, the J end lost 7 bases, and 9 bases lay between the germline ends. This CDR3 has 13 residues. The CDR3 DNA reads TGTGCCAGCAGTTACCAGGCCGTGCAGCCCCAGCATTTT. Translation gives CASSYQAVQPQHF.

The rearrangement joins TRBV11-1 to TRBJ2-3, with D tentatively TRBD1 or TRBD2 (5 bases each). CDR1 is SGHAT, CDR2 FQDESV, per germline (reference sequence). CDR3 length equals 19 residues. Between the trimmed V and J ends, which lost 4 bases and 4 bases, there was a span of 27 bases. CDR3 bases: TGTGCCAGCAGCTCTGGGGGAAGCTCTGTTGAAGCCTGCGCAGATACGCAGTATTTT. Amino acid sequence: CASSSGGSSVEACADTQYF.

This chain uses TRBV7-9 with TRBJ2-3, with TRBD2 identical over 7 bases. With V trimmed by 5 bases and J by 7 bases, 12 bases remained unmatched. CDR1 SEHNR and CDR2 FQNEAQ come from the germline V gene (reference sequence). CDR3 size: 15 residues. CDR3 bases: TGTGCCAGCAGCCCCACCGCGGGAGAAATCTATACGCAGTATTTT. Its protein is CASSPTAGEIYTQYF.

As DNA, the CDR3 is TGTGCCAGCAGCCAAAGGGCGGAACTCGACAACACTGAAGCTTTCTTT. This sequence encodes CASSQRAELDNTEAFF. The chain is built from TRBV11-2 and TRBJ1-1; D gene ambiguous. V gave up 5 bases and J gave up 2 bases, with 18 bases separating them. Germline-derived CDR1 and CDR2 are SGHAT and FQNNGV. This CDR3 region has 16 residues.

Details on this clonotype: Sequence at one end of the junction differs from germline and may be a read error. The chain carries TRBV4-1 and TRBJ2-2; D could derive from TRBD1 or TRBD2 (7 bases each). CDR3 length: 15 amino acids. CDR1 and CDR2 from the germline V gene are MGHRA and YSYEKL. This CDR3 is CASSLQGEGPGELFF. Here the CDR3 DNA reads TGCGCTAGCAGCCTCCAGGGGGAGGGCCCCGGGGAGCTGTTTTTT.

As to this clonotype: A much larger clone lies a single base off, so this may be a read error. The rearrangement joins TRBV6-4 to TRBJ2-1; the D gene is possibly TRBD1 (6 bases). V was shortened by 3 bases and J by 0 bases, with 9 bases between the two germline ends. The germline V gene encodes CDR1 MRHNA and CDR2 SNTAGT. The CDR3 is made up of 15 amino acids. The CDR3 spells CASSERGGSYNEQFF. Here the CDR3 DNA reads TGTGCCAGCAGTGAAAGAGGGGGCTCCTACAATGAGCAGTTCTTC.

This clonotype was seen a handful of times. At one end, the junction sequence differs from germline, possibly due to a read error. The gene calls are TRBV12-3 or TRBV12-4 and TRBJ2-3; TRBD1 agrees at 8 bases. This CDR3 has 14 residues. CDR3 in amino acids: CAISFTGGGDTRYF. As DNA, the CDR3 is TGTGCCATCAGTTTCACAGGGGGTGGGGATACGCGGTATTTT.

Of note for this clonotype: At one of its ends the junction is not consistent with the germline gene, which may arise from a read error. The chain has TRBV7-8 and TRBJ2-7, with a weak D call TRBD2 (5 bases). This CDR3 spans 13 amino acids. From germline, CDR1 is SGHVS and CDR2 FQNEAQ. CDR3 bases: TGTGCCAGCAGCTTTACTAGTGTCTACGAGCACTACTTC. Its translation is CASSFTSVYEHYF.

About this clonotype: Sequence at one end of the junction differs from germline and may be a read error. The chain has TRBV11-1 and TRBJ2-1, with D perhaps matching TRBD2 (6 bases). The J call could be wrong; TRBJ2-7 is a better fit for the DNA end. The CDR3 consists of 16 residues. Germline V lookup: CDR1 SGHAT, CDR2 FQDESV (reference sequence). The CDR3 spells CANSIGGLRSYNEQYF. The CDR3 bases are TGTGCCAACAGCATCGGGGGACTCCGTTCCTACAATGAGCAGTACTTC.

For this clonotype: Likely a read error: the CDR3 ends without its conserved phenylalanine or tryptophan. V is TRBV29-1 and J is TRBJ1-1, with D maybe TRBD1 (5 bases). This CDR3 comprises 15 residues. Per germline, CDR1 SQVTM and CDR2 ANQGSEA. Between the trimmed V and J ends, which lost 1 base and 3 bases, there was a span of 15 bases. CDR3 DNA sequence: TGCAGCGTTGAAGCGGGGTGGGGACTGGACACTGAAGCTTTCTAT. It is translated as CSVEAGWGLDTEAFY.

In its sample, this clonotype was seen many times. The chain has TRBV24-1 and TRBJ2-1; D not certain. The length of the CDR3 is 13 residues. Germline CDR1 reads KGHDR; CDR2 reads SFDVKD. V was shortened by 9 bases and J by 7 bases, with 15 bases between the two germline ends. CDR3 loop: CATPPVLANEQFF. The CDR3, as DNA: TGTGCCACCCCACCGGTACTGGCAAATGAGCAGTTCTTC.

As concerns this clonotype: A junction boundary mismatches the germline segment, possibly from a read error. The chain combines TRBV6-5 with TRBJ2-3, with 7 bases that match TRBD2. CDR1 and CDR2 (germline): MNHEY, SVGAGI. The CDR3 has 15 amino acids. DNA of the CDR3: TGTGCCAGCAGAAAAGAAGCGGGGAGGTTGGATACGCATTATTTC. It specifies CASRKEAGRLDTHYF.

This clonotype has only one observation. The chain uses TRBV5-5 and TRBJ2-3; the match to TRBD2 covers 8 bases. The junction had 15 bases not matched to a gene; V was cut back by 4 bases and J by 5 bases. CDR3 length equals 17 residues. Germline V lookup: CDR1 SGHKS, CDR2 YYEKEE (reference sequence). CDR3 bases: TGTGCCAGCAGCCAGACCGGGACTAGAGGGAGTGGAGATACGCAGTATTTT. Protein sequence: CASSQTGTRGSGDTQYF.

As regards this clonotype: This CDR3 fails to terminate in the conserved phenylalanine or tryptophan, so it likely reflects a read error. The CDR3 sequence is CASRSSGKAYNEQYY. The CDR3 DNA reads as TGTGCCAGCAGGTCCAGCGGGAAAGCCTACAATGAGCAGTACTAC. The rearrangement uses TRBV6-5 and TRBJ2-1; 7 nucleotides match TRBD2. Gene TRBJ2-7 matches the end of the DNA better, so the J call may be wrong. CDR1 is MNHEY and CDR2 is SVGAGI in the germline V gene. CDR3 length: 15 amino acids.

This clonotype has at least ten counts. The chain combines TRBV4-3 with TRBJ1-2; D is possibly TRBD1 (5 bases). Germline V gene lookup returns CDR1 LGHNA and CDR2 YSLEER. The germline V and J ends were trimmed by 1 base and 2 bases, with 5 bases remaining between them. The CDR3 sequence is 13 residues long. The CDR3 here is CASSQAGNYGYTF. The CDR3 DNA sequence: TGCGCCAGCAGCCAAGCAGGGAACTATGGCTACACCTTC.

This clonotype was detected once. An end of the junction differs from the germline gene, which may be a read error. The CDR3 DNA follows: TGTGCCAGCAGCTTCGGGACAGAGATATCTTGGGGCTATGACTACACCTTC. Translating it yields CASSFGTEISWGYDYTF. The chain is built from TRBV5-6 and TRBJ1-2, with 7 nucleotides matching TRBD1. This CDR3 has 17 amino acids. CDR1 is SGHDT and CDR2 is YYEEEE in the germline V gene.

CDR3 bases: TGCGCCAGCACTCAATTCCCCCCCCCGGCGGGCAATGAGCAGTACTTC. It translates to CASTQFPPPAGNEQYF. This chain connects TRBV4-1 to TRBJ2-1; possible D gene TRBD2, 5 bases. The DNA end favors TRBJ2-7, so the J call may be wrong. Germline V gene lookup returns CDR1 MGHRA and CDR2 YSYEKL. CDR3 length equals 16 residues.

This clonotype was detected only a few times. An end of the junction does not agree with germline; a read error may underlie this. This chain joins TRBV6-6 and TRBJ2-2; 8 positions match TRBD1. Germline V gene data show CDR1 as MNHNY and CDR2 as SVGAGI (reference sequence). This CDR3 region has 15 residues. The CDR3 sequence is CASSYLTGVSGELFF. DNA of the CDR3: TGTGCCAGCAGTTACCTGACAGGGGTTTCCGGGGAACTGTTTTTT.

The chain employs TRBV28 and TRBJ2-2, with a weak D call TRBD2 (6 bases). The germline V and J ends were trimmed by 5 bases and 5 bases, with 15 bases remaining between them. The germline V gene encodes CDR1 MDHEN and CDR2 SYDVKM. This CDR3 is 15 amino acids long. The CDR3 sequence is CASSAMIGRTGELFF. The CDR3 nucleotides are TGTGCCAGCAGTGCGATGATAGGGAGGACCGGGGAGCTGTTTTTT.

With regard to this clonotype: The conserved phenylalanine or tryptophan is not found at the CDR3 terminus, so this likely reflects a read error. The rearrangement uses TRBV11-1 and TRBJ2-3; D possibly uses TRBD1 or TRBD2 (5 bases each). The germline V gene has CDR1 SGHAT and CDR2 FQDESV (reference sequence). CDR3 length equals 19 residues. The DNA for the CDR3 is TGTGCTAGCAGCTCTGGGGGAAGCTCTGTTGGAGCCCGCATAGATACGCAGTATTTA. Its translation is CASSSGGSSVGARIDTQYL.

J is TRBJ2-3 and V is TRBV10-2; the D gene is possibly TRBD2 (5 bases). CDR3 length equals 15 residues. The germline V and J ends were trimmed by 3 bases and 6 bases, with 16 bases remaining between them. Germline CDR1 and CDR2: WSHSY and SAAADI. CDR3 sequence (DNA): TGCGCCAGCAGTGAATCAAATGAGGGAGTGGATACGCAGTATTTT. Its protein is CASSESNEGVDTQYF.

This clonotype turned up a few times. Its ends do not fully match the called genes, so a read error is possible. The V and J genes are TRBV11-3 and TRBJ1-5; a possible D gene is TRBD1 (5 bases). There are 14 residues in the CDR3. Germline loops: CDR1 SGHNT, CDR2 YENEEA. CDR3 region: CASSDSYSSQPQHF. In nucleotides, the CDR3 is TGTGCCAGCAGTGACAGCTATAGCAGTCAGCCCCAACATTTT.

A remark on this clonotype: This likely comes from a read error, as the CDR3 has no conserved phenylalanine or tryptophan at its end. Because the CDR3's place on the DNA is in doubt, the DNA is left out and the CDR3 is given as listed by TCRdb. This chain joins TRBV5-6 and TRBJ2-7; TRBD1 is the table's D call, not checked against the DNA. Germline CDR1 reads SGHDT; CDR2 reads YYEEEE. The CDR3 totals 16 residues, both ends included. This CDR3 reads CASSLSGVAGTYEQCL.